This T cell receptor beta chain comes out of a study of T cell repertoires in cytomegalovirus infection. Study as a whole: Public TCR beta signature analysis indicated the presence of both CMV infection and matching HLA type.

This clonotype was observed at least ten times. Its antigen is as yet unknown. Study-level results: Individuals carrying CMV plus the relevant HLA were identified by cumulative frequency of public TCR beta families. Clonotypes of TCR beta that were HLA-C-restricted and CMV-specific dominated the ex vivo response.

Germline V lookup: CDR1 SGHTA, CDR2 FQGNSA. The CDR3 length is 15 residues. With 2 bases removed from V and 0 bases from J, the gap between germline ends came to 10 bases. MiXCR, applied by TCRdb to the reads, yields one record per CDR3 protein. The profile covers around 240,000 distinct CDR3 sequences, with over 20% appearing a single time and 18% taken by the ten largest. The sequencing input was CD8+ T cells from PBMCs. The V gene is TRBV7-2, the J gene TRBJ2-5; D is possibly TRBD2 (5 bases). The sequence was obtained from a human donor in good health (CMV status not recorded). Some clones in this sample may be carry-over from other donors' samples. The CDR3: CASSLPGSNQETQYF. The CDR3 DNA reads TGTGCCAGCAGCTTACCGGGGAGCAACCAAGAGACCCAGTACTTC.